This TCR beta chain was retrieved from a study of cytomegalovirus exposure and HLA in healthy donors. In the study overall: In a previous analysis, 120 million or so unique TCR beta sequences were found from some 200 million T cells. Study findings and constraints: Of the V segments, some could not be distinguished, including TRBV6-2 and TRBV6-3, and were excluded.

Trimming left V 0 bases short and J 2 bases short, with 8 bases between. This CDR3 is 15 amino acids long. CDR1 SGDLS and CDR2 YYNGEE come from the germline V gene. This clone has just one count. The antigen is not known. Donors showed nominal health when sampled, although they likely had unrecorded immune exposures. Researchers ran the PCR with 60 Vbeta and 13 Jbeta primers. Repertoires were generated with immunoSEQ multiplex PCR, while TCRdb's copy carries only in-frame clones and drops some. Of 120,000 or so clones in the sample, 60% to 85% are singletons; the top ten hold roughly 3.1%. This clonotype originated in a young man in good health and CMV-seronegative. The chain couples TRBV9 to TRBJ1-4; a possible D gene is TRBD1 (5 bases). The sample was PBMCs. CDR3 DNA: TGTGCCAGCAGCGTAGGGGCAGGGACTAATGAAAAACTGTTTTTT. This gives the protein CASSVGAGTNEKLFF.